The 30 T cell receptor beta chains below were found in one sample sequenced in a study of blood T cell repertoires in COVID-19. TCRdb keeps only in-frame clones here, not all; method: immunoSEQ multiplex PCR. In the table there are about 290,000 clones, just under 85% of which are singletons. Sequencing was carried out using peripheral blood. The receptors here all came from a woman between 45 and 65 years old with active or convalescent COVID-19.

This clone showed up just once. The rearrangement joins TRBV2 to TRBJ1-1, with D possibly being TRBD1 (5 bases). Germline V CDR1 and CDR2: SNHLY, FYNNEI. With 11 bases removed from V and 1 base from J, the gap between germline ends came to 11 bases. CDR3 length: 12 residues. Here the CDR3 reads CAGGRGNTEAFF. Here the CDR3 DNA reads TGTGCCGGGGGGAGGGGGAACACTGAAGCTTTCTTT.

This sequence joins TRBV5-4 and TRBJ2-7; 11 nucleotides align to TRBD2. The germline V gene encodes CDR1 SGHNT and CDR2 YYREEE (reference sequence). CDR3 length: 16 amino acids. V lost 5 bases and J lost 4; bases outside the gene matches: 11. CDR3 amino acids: CASSSQGPSGRYEQYF. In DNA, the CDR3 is TGTGCCAGCAGTTCCCAAGGGCCTAGCGGGAGGTACGAGCAGTACTTC.

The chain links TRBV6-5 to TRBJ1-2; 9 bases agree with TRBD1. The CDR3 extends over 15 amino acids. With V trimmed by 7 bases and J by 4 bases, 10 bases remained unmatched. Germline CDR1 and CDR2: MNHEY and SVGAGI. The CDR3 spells CASNSPGQGSYGYTF. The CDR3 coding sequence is TGTGCCAGCAACTCCCCGGGACAGGGATCCTATGGCTACACCTTC.

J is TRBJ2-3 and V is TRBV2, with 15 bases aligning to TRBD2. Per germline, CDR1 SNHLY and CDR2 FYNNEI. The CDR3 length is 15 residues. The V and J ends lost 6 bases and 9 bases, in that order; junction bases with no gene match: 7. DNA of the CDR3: TGTGCCAGCAGGGGACTAGCGGGAGGCCGGGGGACGCAGTATTTT. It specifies CASRGLAGGRGTQYF. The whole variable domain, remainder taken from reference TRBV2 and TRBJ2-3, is EPEVTQTPSHQVTQMGQEVILRCVPISNHLYFYWYRQILGQKVEFLVSFYNNEISEKSEIFDDQFSVERPDGSNFTLKIRSTKLEDSAMYFCASRGLAGGRGTQYFGPGTRLTVL.

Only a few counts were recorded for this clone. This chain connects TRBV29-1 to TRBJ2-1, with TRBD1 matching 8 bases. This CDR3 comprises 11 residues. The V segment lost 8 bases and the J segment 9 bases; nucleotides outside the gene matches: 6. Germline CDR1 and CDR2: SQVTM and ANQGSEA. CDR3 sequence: CSTLDRAEQFF. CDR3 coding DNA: TGCAGCACACTGGACAGGGCTGAGCAGTTCTTC.

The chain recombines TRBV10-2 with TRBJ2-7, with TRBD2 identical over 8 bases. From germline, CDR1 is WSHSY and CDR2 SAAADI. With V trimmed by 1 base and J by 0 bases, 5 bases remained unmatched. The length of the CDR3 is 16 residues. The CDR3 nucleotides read TGCGCCAGCAGTGAGTTTGGGACTAGGGCCTCCTACGAGCAGTACTTC. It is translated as CASSEFGTRASYEQYF.

CDR3 in DNA: TGTGCCAGCAGTGGTAGCCTCGGCGAGCAGTACTTC. Its protein product is CASSGSLGEQYF. The J gene is TRBJ2-7, the V gene TRBV2; D is undetermined. CDR3 length: 12 residues. In germline, CDR1 is SNHLY, CDR2 FYNNEI. Deletions cut 4 bases from V and 6 bases from J, with 10 bases between.

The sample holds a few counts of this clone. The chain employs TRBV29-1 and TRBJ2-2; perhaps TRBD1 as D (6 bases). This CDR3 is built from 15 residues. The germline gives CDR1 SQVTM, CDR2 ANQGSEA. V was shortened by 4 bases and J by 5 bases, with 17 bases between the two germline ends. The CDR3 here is CSVVVGAIGTGELFF. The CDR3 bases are TGCAGCGTTGTGGTGGGGGCAATTGGGACCGGGGAGCTGTTTTTT.

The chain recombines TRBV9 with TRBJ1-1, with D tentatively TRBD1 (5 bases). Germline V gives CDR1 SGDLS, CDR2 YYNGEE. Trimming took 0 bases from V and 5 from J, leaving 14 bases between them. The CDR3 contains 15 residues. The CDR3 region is CASSVGAGLGTEAFF. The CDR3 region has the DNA TGTGCCAGCAGCGTAGGGGCAGGGTTGGGTACTGAAGCTTTCTTT.

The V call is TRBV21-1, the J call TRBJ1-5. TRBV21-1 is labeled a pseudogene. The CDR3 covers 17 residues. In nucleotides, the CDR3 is TGTGCCAGCAGCAAAGCGCAGGAAGGGCCGGGGGATCAGCCCCAGCATTTT. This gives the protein CASSKAQEGPGDQPQHF.

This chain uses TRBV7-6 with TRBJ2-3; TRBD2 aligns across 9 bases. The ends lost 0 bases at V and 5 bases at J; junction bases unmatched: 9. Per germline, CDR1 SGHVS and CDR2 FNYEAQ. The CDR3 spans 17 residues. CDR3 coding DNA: TGTGCCAGCAGCTTAGCCGGGCTAGCGGGATCTGGAGATACGCAGTATTTT. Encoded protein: CASSLAGLAGSGDTQYF.

The CDR3 coding sequence is TGCGCCAGCAGCCCCCCCGGCTCCTACAATGAGCAGTTCTTC. It is translated as CASSPPGSYNEQFF. The chain is built from TRBV5-1 and TRBJ2-1; D is undetermined. V lost 4 bases and J 0 bases, leaving 8 bases between the germline ends. Germline CDR1 and CDR2: SGHRS and YFSETQ. The CDR3 has 14 amino acids.

The CDR3 region is CASSGGTSGKGETQYF. DNA for the CDR3: TGCGCCAGCAGCGGCGGGACTAGCGGGAAGGGAGAGACCCAGTACTTC. The chain recombines TRBV5-1 with TRBJ2-5, with 13 bases fitting TRBD2. Germline V gene data show CDR1 as SGHRS and CDR2 as YFSETQ. The trim removed 4 bases at V and 4 bases at J, leaving 7 bases unmatched. CDR3 length: 16 residues.

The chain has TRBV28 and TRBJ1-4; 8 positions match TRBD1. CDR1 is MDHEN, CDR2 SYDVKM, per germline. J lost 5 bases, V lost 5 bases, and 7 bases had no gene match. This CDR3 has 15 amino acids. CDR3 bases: TGTGCCAGCAGTCCCCCGACAGGGGAGAATGAAAAACTGTTTTTT. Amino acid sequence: CASSPPTGENEKLFF.

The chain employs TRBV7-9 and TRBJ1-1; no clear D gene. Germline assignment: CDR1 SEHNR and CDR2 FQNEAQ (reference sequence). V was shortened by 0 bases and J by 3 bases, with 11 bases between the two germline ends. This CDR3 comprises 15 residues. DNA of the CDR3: TGTGCCAGCAGCTTAGCGTCTATGCAGGACACTGAAGCTTTCTTT. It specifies CASSLASMQDTEAFF.

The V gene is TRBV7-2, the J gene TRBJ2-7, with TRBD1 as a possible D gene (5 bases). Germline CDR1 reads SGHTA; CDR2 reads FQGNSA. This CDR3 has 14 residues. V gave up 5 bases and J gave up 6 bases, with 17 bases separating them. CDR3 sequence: CASSTMGRVGEQYF. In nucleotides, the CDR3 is TGTGCCAGCAGCACCATGGGCAGGGTAGGCGAGCAGTACTTC.

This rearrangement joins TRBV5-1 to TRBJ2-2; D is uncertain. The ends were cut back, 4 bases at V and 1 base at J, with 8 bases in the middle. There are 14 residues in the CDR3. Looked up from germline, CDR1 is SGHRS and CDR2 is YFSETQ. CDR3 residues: CASSAYGNTGELFF. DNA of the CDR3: TGCGCCAGCAGCGCCTACGGGAACACCGGGGAGCTGTTTTTT.

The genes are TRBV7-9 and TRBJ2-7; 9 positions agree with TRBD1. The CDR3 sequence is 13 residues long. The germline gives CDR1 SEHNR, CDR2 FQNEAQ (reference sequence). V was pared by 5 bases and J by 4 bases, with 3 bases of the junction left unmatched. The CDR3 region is CASSPGTGYEQYF. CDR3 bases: TGTGCCAGCAGCCCCGGGACAGGGTACGAGCAGTACTTC. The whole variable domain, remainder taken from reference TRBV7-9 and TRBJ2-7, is DTGVSQNPRHKITKRGQNVTFRCDPISEHNRLYWYRQTLGQGPEFLTYFQNEAQLEKSRLLSDRFSAERPKGSFSTLEIQRTEQGDSAMYLCASSPGTGYEQYFGPGTRLTVT.

The CDR3 is CSASPNYNEQFF. The DNA of the CDR3 is TGCAGTGCTAGTCCCAACTACAATGAGCAGTTCTTC. The V and J genes are TRBV20-1 and TRBJ2-1; D not certain. The CDR3 runs to 12 residues. Germline V gives CDR1 DFQATT, CDR2 SNEGSKA (reference sequence). V lost 3 bases and J 3 bases, leaving 6 bases between the germline ends.

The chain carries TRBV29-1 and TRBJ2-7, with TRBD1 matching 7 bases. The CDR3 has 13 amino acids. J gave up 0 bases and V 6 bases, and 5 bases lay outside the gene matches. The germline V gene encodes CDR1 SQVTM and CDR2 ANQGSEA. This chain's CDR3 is CSVRGTDSYEQYF. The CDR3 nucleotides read TGCAGCGTGCGTGGGACAGACTCCTACGAGCAGTACTTC.

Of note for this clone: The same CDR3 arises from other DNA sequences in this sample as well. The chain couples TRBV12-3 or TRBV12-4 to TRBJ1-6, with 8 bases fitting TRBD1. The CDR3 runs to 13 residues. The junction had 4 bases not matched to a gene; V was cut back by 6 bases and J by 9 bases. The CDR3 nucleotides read TGTGCCAGCAGCTTGGACAGGGCTTCACCCCTCCACTTT. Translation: CASSLDRASPLHF.

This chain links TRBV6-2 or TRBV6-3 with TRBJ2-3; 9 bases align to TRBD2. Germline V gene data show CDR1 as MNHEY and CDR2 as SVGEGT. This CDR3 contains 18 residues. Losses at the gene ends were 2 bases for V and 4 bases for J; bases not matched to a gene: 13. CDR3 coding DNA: TGTGCCAGCAGTTACCCCCCCGAAGGTAGCGGGAGCGCAGATACGCAGTATTTT. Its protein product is CASSYPPEGSGSADTQYF.

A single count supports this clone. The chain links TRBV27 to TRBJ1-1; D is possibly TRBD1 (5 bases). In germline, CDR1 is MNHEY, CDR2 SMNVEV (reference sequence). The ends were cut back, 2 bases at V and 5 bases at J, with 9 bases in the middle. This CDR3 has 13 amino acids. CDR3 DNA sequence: TGTGCCAGCAGTTTAGGAGGGGTTACTGAAGCTTTCTTT. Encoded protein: CASSLGGVTEAFF.

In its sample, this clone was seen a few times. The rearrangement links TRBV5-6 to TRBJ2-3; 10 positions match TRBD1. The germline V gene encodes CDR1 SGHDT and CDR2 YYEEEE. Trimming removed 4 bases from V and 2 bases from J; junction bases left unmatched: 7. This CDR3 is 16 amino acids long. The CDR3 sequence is CASSMLGTGDTDTQYF. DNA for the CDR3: TGTGCCAGCAGCATGCTAGGGACAGGGGACACAGATACGCAGTATTTT.

The CDR3: CASSLAKGRGNTEAFF. The CDR3 region has the DNA TGCGCCAGCAGCTTGGCCAAGGGTAGGGGGAACACTGAAGCTTTCTTT. The J gene is TRBJ1-1, the V gene TRBV5-1, with D possibly TRBD1 on 5 matching bases. Germline CDR1 SGHRS, CDR2 YFSETQ. The CDR3 runs 16 residues. The V end was cut by 0 bases, the J end by 1 base, with 13 bases between. Full variable domain (outside the CDR3, taken from reference TRBV5-1 and TRBJ1-1): KAGVTQTPRYLIKTRGQQVTLSCSPISGHRSVSWYQQTPGQGLQFLFEYFSETQRNKGNFPGRFSGRQFSNSRSEMNVSTLELGDSALYLCASSLAKGRGNTEAFFGQGTRLTVV.

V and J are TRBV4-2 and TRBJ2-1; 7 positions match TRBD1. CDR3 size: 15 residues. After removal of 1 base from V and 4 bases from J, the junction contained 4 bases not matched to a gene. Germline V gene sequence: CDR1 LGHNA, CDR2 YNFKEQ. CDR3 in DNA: TGTGCCAGCAGCCAAGGACAGGGCCCATACAATGAGCAGTTCTTC. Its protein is CASSQGQGPYNEQFF.

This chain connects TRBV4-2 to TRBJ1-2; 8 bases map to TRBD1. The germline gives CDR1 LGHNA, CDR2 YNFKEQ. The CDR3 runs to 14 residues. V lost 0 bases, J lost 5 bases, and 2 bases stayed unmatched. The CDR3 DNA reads TGTGCCAGCAGCCAAGAGACAGGGGAGTATGGCTACACCTTC. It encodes CASSQETGEYGYTF.

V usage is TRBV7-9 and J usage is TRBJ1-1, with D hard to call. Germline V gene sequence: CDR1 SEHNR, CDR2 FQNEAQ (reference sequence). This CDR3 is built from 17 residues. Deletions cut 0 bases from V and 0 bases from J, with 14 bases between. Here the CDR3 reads CASSLALQVFMNTEAFF. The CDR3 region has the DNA TGTGCCAGCAGCTTAGCGCTTCAGGTTTTTATGAACACTGAAGCTTTCTTT.

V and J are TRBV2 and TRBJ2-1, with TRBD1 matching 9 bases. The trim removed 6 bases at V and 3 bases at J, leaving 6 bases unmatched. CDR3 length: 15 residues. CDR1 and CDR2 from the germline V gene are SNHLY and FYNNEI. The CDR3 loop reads CASRARDRDYNEQFF. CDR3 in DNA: TGTGCCAGCAGGGCCCGGGACAGGGACTACAATGAGCAGTTCTTC.

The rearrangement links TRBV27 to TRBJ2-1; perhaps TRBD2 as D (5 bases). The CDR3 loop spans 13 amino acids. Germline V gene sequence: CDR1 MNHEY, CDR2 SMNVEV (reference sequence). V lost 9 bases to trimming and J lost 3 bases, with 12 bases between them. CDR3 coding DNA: TGTGCCAGTTACGGGCGGGTCTACAATGAGCAGTTCTTC. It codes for CASYGRVYNEQFF.